These 28 T cell receptor beta chains originate from one sample sequenced in a study of identical twins. Via MiXCR, TCRdb re-called the 5' RACE reads, giving one row per CDR3 protein. The data hold about 700,000 distinct CDR3 sequences, with around 6% observed a single time. Sequenced input: naive T cells sorted from blood. These receptors all come from a man aged 18 to 29 in good health.

The rearrangement links TRBV18 to TRBJ2-1; D uncertain. V was trimmed by 4 bases and J by 0 bases, leaving 10 bases between them. The CDR3 length is 15 residues. Germline-derived CDR1 and CDR2 are KGHSH and LQKENI. The CDR3 is CASSRARSSYNEQFF. The CDR3 DNA sequence: TGTGCCAGCTCACGAGCGCGGAGCTCCTACAATGAGCAGTTCTTC.

This clonotype came up many times. The chain has TRBV28 and TRBJ2-5; D may match TRBD1 or TRBD2 (6 bases each). CDR1 and CDR2 (germline): MDHEN, SYDVKM. The length of the CDR3 is 17 residues. The V end was cut by 3 bases, the J end by 2 bases, with 19 bases between. Here the CDR3 reads CASSLLGGFGGQETQYF. The CDR3 nucleotides are TGTGCCAGCAGTTTGTTAGGGGGGTTCGGCGGGCAAGAGACCCAGTACTTC.

This clonotype has more than one count but fewer than ten. Written as DNA, the CDR3 is TGTGCCAGCAGTGGGGGGGGACTGGCGGGGGAGCAGTACTTC. Translation: CASSGGGLAGEQYF. The chain employs TRBV6-1 and TRBJ2-7; TRBD2 matches at 7 bases. J was trimmed by 7 bases and V by 4 bases; bases with no gene match: 10. The CDR3 is 14 amino acids. Looked up from germline, CDR1 is MNHNS and CDR2 is SASEGT.

This clonotype was counted ten times or more. This chain connects TRBV6-2 or TRBV6-3 to TRBJ2-7, with 11 bases aligning to TRBD2. The V and J ends lost 2 bases and 2 bases, in that order; junction bases with no gene match: 14. This CDR3 spans 19 amino acids. CDR1 is MNHEY and CDR2 is SVGEGT in the germline V gene. The CDR3 region is CASSYRPDGTSGFTYEQYF. CDR3 coding DNA: TGTGCCAGCAGTTACCGGCCGGACGGGACTAGCGGTTTTACCTACGAGCAGTACTTC.

The chain employs TRBV29-1 and TRBJ1-1; TRBD1 agrees at 8 bases. Germline CDR1 SQVTM, CDR2 ANQGSEA. V lost 7 bases, J lost 4 bases, and 11 bases stayed unmatched. This CDR3 region has 14 residues. The CDR3 spells CSAREQGAGTEAFF. In DNA form, the CDR3 reads TGCAGCGCTCGGGAGCAGGGGGCTGGCACTGAAGCTTTCTTT.

The V call is TRBV4-3, the J call TRBJ2-7; no firm D call. The CDR3 consists of 14 residues. CDR1 LGHNA and CDR2 YSLEER come from the germline V gene. Trimming shortened V by 1 base and J by 6 bases, and 13 bases separated the two germline ends. DNA of the CDR3: TGCGCCAGCAGCCAAGGCAGGAAAGACGTCGAGCAGTACTTC. Translated: CASSQGRKDVEQYF.

The J gene is TRBJ2-3, the V gene TRBV29-1; D may be TRBD2 (5 bases). V was cut by 5 bases and J by 1 base, with 16 bases left in between. Germline assignment: CDR1 SQVTM and CDR2 ANQGSEA. This CDR3 is 15 amino acids long. The CDR3 DNA reads as TGCAGCGTTAGGACCCCGGTCGGGGGCACAGATACGCAGTATTTT. Protein sequence: CSVRTPVGGTDTQYF.

In its sample, this clonotype was seen many times. The J gene is TRBJ2-1, the V gene TRBV29-1, with D perhaps matching TRBD2 (5 bases). Germline values: CDR1 SQVTM, CDR2 ANQGSEA. The CDR3 is made up of 12 amino acids. Trimming cost V 5 bases and J 4 bases, with 9 bases left between them. CDR3 nucleotide sequence: TGCAGCGTTAACCCGGGATACAATGAGCAGTTCTTC. Residues: CSVNPGYNEQFF.

The rearrangement links TRBV24-1 to TRBJ2-1; D may be TRBD1 (6 bases). The CDR3 covers 14 residues. V lost 5 bases and J lost 4, with 11 bases in between. Germline V gene data show CDR1 as KGHDR and CDR2 as SFDVKD. Here the CDR3 reads CATSAQGRYNEQFF. The CDR3 coding sequence is TGTGCCACCAGTGCCCAGGGGCGATACAATGAGCAGTTCTTC.

This clonotype was seen repeatedly, ten times or more. The chain has TRBV9 and TRBJ2-7; TRBD2 agrees at 16 bases. J gave up 5 bases and V 2 bases, and 4 bases lay outside the gene matches. This CDR3 is 16 amino acids long. The germline V gene encodes CDR1 SGDLS and CDR2 YYNGEE. The CDR3 DNA reads TGTGCCAGCAGCGTGGGGACTAGCGGGAGGGCCGACGAGCAGTACTTC. Encoded protein: CASSVGTSGRADEQYF.

This clonotype was counted many times. The chain's CDR3 is CASSLGTSGPSTDTQYF. CDR3 in DNA: TGCGCCAGCAGCTTGGGGACTAGCGGGCCAAGCACAGATACGCAGTATTTT. The chain recombines TRBV5-1 with TRBJ2-3; 11 nucleotides agree with TRBD2. V shed 0 bases and J 0 bases; nucleotides not matched to a gene: 3. This CDR3 has 17 residues. Germline lookup yields CDR1 SGHRS and CDR2 YFSETQ.

This clonotype has ten or more counts. The genes are TRBV7-8 and TRBJ2-7; 7 bases line up with TRBD2. The trim removed 6 bases at V and 3 bases at J, leaving 8 bases unmatched. The CDR3 loop spans 14 amino acids. CDR1 is SGHVS and CDR2 is FQNEAQ in the germline V gene. CDR3 nucleotides: TGTGCCAGCAGTTCCTCCGCTAGCGGCTACGAGCAGTACTTC. Protein product: CASSSSASGYEQYF.

This clonotype was counted ten times or more. V and J are TRBV30 and TRBJ2-7; no clear D. V lost 7 bases and J lost 6, with 13 bases in between. The germline gives CDR1 GTSNPN, CDR2 SVGIG (reference sequence). The CDR3 is 11 amino acids. As DNA, the CDR3 is TGTGCCTCAACCCGCAGTACCGAGCAGTACTTC. Amino acids: CASTRSTEQYF.

In this sample, this clonotype turned up many times. The rearrangement uses TRBV4-3 and TRBJ1-1; D may be TRBD1 (5 bases). Germline-derived CDR1 and CDR2 are LGHNA and YSLEER. This CDR3 has 14 amino acids. V was cut by 4 bases and J by 4 bases, with 13 bases left in between. CDR3 in DNA: TGCGCCAGCAGCCGCAGGGAGATAAGCACTGAAGCTTTCTTT. Residues: CASSRREISTEAFF.

This clonotype was counted a few times. The chain has TRBV5-5 and TRBJ2-7; TRBD2 might be the D (6 bases). The CDR3 runs to 13 residues. CDR1 and CDR2 (germline): SGHKS, YYEKEE (reference sequence). V was clipped by 2 bases and J by 3 bases, with 9 bases between them. The DNA of the CDR3 is TGTGCCAGCAGCTTTACGGGAGTCTACGAGCAGTACGTC. Translated: CASSFTGVYEQYV.

This clonotype was seen more than once but under ten times. This sequence joins TRBV7-8 and TRBJ2-1; D possibly corresponds to TRBD2 (7 bases). Germline V lookup: CDR1 SGHVS, CDR2 FQNEAQ. The CDR3 is 13 amino acids. CDR3 region: CAGGGWGDNEQFF. CDR3 DNA sequence: TGTGCGGGAGGGGGTTGGGGGGACAATGAGCAGTTCTTC.

This clonotype was found many times. The J gene is TRBJ2-1, the V gene TRBV7-2; D possibly matches TRBD1 or TRBD2 (5 bases each). V lost 1 base and J 0 bases, leaving 10 bases between the germline ends. The length of the CDR3 is 16 residues. Per germline, CDR1 SGHTA and CDR2 FQGNSA. CDR3 sequence reads: CASSLGGTSSYNEQFF. The CDR3 DNA sequence: TGTGCCAGCAGCTTAGGTGGGACGAGCTCCTACAATGAGCAGTTCTTC.

This chain connects TRBV28 to TRBJ2-5; TRBD1 might be the D (6 bases). V was cut by 6 bases and J by 1 base, with 15 bases left in between. In germline, CDR1 is MDHEN, CDR2 SYDVKM. This CDR3 comprises 15 residues. The chain's CDR3 is CASRSLMGAQETQYF. The CDR3 DNA follows: TGTGCCAGCAGGTCTCTCATGGGGGCCCAAGAGACCCAGTACTTC.

This sequence joins TRBV2 and TRBJ2-5; D remains unclear. The length of the CDR3 is 14 residues. Germline CDR1 reads SNHLY; CDR2 reads FYNNEI. V dropped 9 bases and J dropped 5 bases, with 19 bases sitting between them. The DNA for the CDR3 is TGTGCCAGTCGAGTCCCGGAAAACCGGGAGACCCAGTACTTC. This sequence encodes CASRVPENRETQYF.

The chain carries TRBV7-2 and TRBJ2-5; D not resolved. V lost 5 bases and J 4 bases, leaving 20 bases between the germline ends. There are 16 residues in the CDR3. Germline CDR1 and CDR2: SGHTA and FQGNSA. CDR3 residues: CASSPFWGSSRETQYF. In DNA, the CDR3 is TGTGCCAGCAGCCCGTTTTGGGGTTCTAGTCGAGAGACCCAGTACTTC.

This clonotype has at least ten counts. The chain carries TRBV7-2 and TRBJ2-7; maybe TRBD1 (5 bases). V lost 5 bases to trimming and J lost 2 bases, with 16 bases between them. CDR3 length equals 15 residues. Germline-derived CDR1 and CDR2 are SGHTA and FQGNSA. CDR3 region: CASSLNQGFTYEQYF. The CDR3 bases are TGTGCCAGCAGCCTTAATCAGGGTTTCACCTACGAGCAGTACTTC.

Many counts were recorded for this clonotype. V is TRBV12-3 or TRBV12-4 and J is TRBJ1-1; D gene uncertain. The CDR3 length is 13 residues. Deletions cut 4 bases from V and 0 bases from J, with 6 bases between. The CDR3 protein is CASSSEVNTEAFF. In DNA form, the CDR3 reads TGTGCCAGCAGTTCCGAGGTGAACACTGAAGCTTTCTTT.

This clonotype came up a few times. The CDR3 loop is CASSSKAGSGANVLTF. The CDR3, as DNA: TGTGCCAGCAGCTCAAAGGCAGGATCTGGGGCCAACGTCCTGACTTTC. The rearrangement joins TRBV5-6 to TRBJ2-6, with D uncertain. The V gene lost 3 bases and the J gene lost 1 base, with 11 bases spanning the gap. This CDR3 has 16 residues. Germline values: CDR1 SGHDT, CDR2 YYEEEE.

This clonotype came up a few times. The chain employs TRBV4-3 and TRBJ2-7; 9 nucleotides agree with TRBD2. The CDR3 loop spans 16 amino acids. V gave up 0 bases and J gave up 2 bases; unmatched junction bases: 5. CDR1 LGHNA and CDR2 YSLEER come from the germline V gene. CDR3 in amino acids: CASSQDAAGGAYEQYF. The CDR3 DNA reads as TGCGCCAGCAGCCAAGACGCGGCGGGAGGGGCCTACGAGCAGTACTTC.

This clonotype has at least ten counts. The rearrangement links TRBV5-5 to TRBJ1-5; D is unclear. Germline CDR1 reads SGHKS; CDR2 reads YYEKEE (reference sequence). V shed 2 bases and J shed 2 bases, with 11 bases lying between them. The CDR3 extends over 15 amino acids. The CDR3 sequence is CASSFYPAGNQPQHF. CDR3 DNA: TGTGCCAGCAGCTTTTACCCCGCGGGCAATCAGCCCCAGCATTTT.

This clonotype was seen ten or more times. The chain carries TRBV4-1 and TRBJ1-3; D gene unclear. Germline CDR1 is MGHRA and CDR2 is YSYEKL. There are 14 residues in the CDR3. The V gene lost 3 bases and the J gene lost 4 bases, with 10 bases spanning the gap. The CDR3 region is CASSHPAKGNTIYF. The CDR3 DNA reads TGCGCCAGCAGCCACCCAGCAAAGGGAAACACCATATATTTT.

This clonotype was picked up a small number of times. The chain has TRBV29-1 and TRBJ2-5, with a possible D match to TRBD1 (5 bases). V gave up 5 bases and J gave up 4 bases, with 14 bases separating them. CDR3 length: 13 amino acids. Germline-derived CDR1 and CDR2 are SQVTM and ANQGSEA. CDR3 bases: TGCAGCGTTCGTAAGGGGCTGGTAGAGACCCAGTACTTC. Translated: CSVRKGLVETQYF.

CDR3 in amino acids: CASSAGSADEQYF. The CDR3 region has the DNA TGTGCCAGCAGTGCTGGGTCCGCCGACGAGCAGTACTTC. This chain uses TRBV27 with TRBJ2-7; D call uncertain. Per the germline V gene, CDR1 is MNHEY and CDR2 is SMNVEV (reference sequence). This CDR3 spans 13 amino acids. V lost 5 bases to trimming and J lost 5 bases, with 13 bases between them.